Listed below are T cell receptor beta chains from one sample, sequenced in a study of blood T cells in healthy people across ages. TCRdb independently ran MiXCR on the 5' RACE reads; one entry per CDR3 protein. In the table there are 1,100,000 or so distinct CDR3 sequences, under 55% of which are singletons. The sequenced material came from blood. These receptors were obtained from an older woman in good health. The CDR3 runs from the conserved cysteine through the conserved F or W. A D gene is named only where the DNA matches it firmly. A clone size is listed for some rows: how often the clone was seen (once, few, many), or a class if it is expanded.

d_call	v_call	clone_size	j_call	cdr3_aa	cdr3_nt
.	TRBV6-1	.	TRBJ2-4	CATRTLYNEQYF	TGTGCCACCAGGACTCTCTACAATGAGCAGTACTTC
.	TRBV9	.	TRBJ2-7	CASSVASLAYEQYF	TGTGCCAGCAGCGTAGCCTCCCTCGCTTACGAGCAGTACTTC
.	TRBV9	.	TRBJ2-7	CASSVGGDSLYEQYF	TGTGCCAGCAGCGTAGGGGGGGACTCCCTTTACGAGCAGTACTTC
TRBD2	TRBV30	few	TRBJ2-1	CAWNRLAISYNEQFF	TGTGCCTGGAACAGACTAGCGATCTCCTACAATGAGCAGTTCTTC
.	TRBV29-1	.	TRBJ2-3	CSVEVAATSTDTQYF	TGCAGCGTTGAAGTAGCGGCCACTAGCACAGATACGCAGTATTTT
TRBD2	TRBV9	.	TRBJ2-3	CASSQVSGRASDTQYF	TGTGCCAGCAGCCAAGTGAGCGGGAGGGCCTCAGATACGCAGTATTTT
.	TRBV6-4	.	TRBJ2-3	CASSDSKGSSTDTQYF	TGTGCCAGCAGTGACTCGAAGGGGTCGTCCACAGATACGCAGTATTTT
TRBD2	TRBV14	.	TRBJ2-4	CASSQGRTSGRTLAKNIQYF	TGTGCCAGCAGCCAGGGGCGGACTAGCGGGAGGACGCTAGCCAAAAACATTCAGTACTTC
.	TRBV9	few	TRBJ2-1	CASSVALDEQFF	TGTGCCAGCAGCGTAGCTTTGGATGAGCAGTTCTTC
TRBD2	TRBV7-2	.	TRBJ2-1	CASSLGGGFEEQFF	TGTGCCAGCAGCTTAGGGGGAGGGTTTGAGGAGCAGTTCTTC
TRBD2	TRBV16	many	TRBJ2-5	CASSQTSGSSRETQYF	TGTGCCAGCAGCCAAACTAGCGGGAGCTCCCGGGAGACCCAGTACTTC
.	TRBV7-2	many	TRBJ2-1	CASSYYRDRYNEQFF	TGTGCCAGCAGCTACTACAGGGACCGCTACAATGAGCAGTTCTTC
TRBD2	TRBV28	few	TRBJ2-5	CASSGSSGWKETQYF	TGTGCCAGCAGTGGGTCTAGCGGTTGGAAAGAGACCCAGTACTTC
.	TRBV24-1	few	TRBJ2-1	CATSAQGGVREQFF	TGTGCCACCAGTGCCCAAGGAGGGGTGCGGGAGCAGTTCTTC
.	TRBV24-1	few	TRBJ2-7	CATSEPGIYEQYF	TGTGCCACCAGTGAACCCGGGATATACGAGCAGTACTTC
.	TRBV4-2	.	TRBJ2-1	CASSQAQTYNEQFF	TGTGCCAGCAGCCAAGCCCAAACCTACAATGAGCAGTTCTTC
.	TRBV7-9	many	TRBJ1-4	CASSLAAAELFF	TGTGCCAGCAGCTTAGCGGCTGCGGAACTGTTTTTT
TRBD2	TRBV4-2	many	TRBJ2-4	CASSQASGRGLGNIQYF	TGTGCCAGCAGCCAAGCTAGCGGGAGGGGTCTCGGAAACATTCAGTACTTC
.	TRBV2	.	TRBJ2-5	CASSPLTERETQYF	TGTGCCAGCAGCCCATTGACGGAGCGGGAGACCCAGTACTTC
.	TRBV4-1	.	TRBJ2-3	CASSQGGARTDTQYF	TGCGCCAGCAGCCAAGGTGGAGCCCGCACAGATACGCAGTATTTT
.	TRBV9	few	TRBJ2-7	CASSVGDRYEQYF	TGTGCCAGCAGCGTAGGTGACAGGTACGAGCAGTACTTC
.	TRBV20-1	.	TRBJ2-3	CSARRTGATDTQYF	TGCAGTGCTAGAAGAACGGGGGCCACAGATACGCAGTATTTT
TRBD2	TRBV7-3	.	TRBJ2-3	CASSLSGGRATDTQYF	TGTGCCAGTAGCTTAAGCGGCGGGAGGGCCACAGATACGCAGTATTTT
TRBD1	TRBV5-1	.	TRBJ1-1	CASQRQDSQGTEAFF	TGCGCCAGCCAACGACAGGACTCACAGGGGACTGAAGCTTTCTTT
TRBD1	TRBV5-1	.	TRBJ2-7	CASSNTRDRGHEQYF	TGCGCCAGCAGCAATACCCGGGACAGGGGTCACGAGCAGTACTTC
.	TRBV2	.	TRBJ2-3	CASSESKGLLRTQYF	TGTGCCAGCAGTGAAAGTAAGGGACTTCTGCGGACGCAGTATTTT
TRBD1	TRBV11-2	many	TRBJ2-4	CASSPTLQGVGAKNIQYF	TGTGCCAGCAGCCCGACGCTACAGGGGGTGGGGGCCAAAAACATTCAGTACTTC
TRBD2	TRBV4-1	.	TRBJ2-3	CASSHSGTSESTETQYF	TGCGCCAGCAGCCACTCCGGGACTAGCGAGAGCACAGAGACGCAGTATTTT
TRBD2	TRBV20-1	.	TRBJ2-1	CSAAAGAGEQFF	TGCAGTGCGGCGGCGGGAGCGGGTGAGCAGTTCTTC
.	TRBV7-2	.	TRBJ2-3	CASSPPWDTQYF	TGTGCCAGCAGCCCCCCGTGGGATACGCAGTATTTT
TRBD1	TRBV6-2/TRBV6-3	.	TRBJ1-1	CASSYTKGQADTEAFF	TGTGCCAGCAGTTACACAAAGGGACAGGCGGACACTGAAGCTTTCTTT
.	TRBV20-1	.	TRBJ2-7	CSARAQIAYEQYF	TGCAGTGCTAGAGCCCAAATAGCCTACGAGCAGTACTTC
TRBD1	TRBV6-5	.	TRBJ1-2	CASSPGTGFHGYTF	TGTGCCAGCAGTCCCGGGACAGGGTTTCATGGCTACACCTTC
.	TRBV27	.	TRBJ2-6	CASSLYRDTRSGANVLTF	TGTGCCAGCAGTTTATACAGGGATACACGCTCTGGGGCCAACGTCCTGACTTTC
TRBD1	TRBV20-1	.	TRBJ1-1	CSAARQGMNTEAFF	TGCAGTGCTGCCAGACAGGGGATGAACACTGAAGCTTTCTTT
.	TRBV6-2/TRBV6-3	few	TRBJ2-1	CASSYLRLSPNNEQFF	TGTGCCAGCAGTTACTTAAGGCTTTCTCCTAACAATGAGCAGTTCTTC
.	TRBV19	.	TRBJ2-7	CASSLESGTYEQYF	TGTGCCAGTAGTCTTGAATCCGGCACGTACGAGCAGTACTTC
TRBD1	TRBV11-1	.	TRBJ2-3	CASSKDRGRIDAQYF	TGTGCCAGCAGCAAGGACAGGGGGCGTATCGATGCGCAGTATTTT
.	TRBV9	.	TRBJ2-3	CASSRFDGRTDTQYF	TGTGCCAGCAGCCGATTCGATGGGAGAACAGATACGCAGTATTTT
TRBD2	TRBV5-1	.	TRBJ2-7	CASSLAPRLAAHYEQYF	TGCGCCAGCAGCTTGGCCCCCCGGCTAGCGGCCCACTACGAGCAGTACTTC
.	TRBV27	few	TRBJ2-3	CASSPSGPPDTQYF	TGTGCCAGCAGCCCTTCGGGTCCCCCAGATACGCAGTATTTT
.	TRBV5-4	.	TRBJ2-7	CASSVDITYEQYF	TGTGCCAGCAGCGTGGACATCACCTACGAGCAGTACTTC
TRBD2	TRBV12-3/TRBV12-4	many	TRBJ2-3	CASSLTSGSADTQYF	TGTGCCAGCAGTTTAACTAGCGGGTCGGCAGATACGCAGTATTTT
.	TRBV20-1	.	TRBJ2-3	CSATFSGEGTDTQYF	TGCAGTGCTACCTTTTCGGGAGAGGGTACAGATACGCAGTATTTT
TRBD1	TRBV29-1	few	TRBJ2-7	CSVEDRQGAREQYF	TGCAGCGTTGAAGATCGGCAGGGGGCTAGAGAGCAGTACTTC
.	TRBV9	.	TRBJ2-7	CASSVDPSEQYF	TGTGCCAGCAGCGTAGACCCCTCCGAGCAGTACTTC
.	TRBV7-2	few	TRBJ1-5	CASSLEGWPQHF	TGTGCCAGCAGCTTAGAAGGATGGCCCCAGCATTTT
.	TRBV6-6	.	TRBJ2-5	CASTPVGDGQETQYF	TGTGCCAGCACCCCCGTAGGGGACGGGCAAGAGACCCAGTACTTC
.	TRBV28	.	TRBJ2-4	CASSLSGLFNIQYF	TGTGCCAGCAGTTTGTCCGGGTTGTTCAACATTCAGTACTTC
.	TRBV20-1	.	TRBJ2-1	CSARGGGRETNEQFF	TGCAGTGCTAGAGGGGGGGGGCGGGAGACGAATGAGCAGTTCTTC
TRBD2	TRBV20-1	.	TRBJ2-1	CSTDSFGLAGNNEQFF	TGCAGTACAGACTCCTTCGGACTAGCGGGTAACAATGAGCAGTTCTTC
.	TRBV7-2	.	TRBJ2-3	CASSLALAPHTQYF	TGTGCCAGCAGCTTAGCCCTTGCTCCGCATACGCAGTATTTT
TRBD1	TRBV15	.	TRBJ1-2	CATSRDGTGEWRGYTF	TGTGCCACCAGCAGAGATGGGACAGGGGAATGGCGTGGCTACACCTTC